The rows below give T cell receptor beta chains drawn from one sample of a study of spatial heterogeneity in lung cancer. Each CDR3 protein is one row after TCRdb ran MiXCR on the 5' RACE reads. The table has about 36,000 distinct CDR3 sequences, around 7.6% seen once. The sample consisted of PBMCs, taken at follow-up. The receptor set was obtained from a male donor with early-stage non-small cell lung cancer. The CDR3 runs from the conserved cysteine through the conserved F or W. Fields, in order: CDR3 length, J gene, V gene, clone size, D gene, CDR3 protein, CDR3 DNA. A D gene is named only where the DNA matches it firmly. Expanded clones are given a class, and other clones once, few, many or no size at all.

cdr3_length: 15
j_call: TRBJ2-7
v_call: TRBV7-2
clone_size: many
d_call: TRBD2
cdr3_aa: CASSLGTSVLYEQYF
cdr3_nt: TGTGCCAGCAGCCTCGGGACTAGCGTCCTATACGAGCAGTACTTC

cdr3_length: 14
j_call: TRBJ1-6
v_call: TRBV30
clone_size: few
d_call: NA
cdr3_aa: CAWSRKGVFSPLHF
cdr3_nt: TGTGCCTGGAGTAGAAAGGGGGTCTTTTCACCCCTCCACTTT

cdr3_length: 17
j_call: TRBJ2-2
v_call: TRBV12-3/TRBV12-4
clone_size: NA
d_call: NA
cdr3_aa: CASSTSPLNDRPGELFF
cdr3_nt: TGTGCCAGCAGTACCTCTCCCTTGAACGACAGGCCCGGGGAGCTGTTTTTT

cdr3_length: 13
j_call: TRBJ2-7
v_call: TRBV29-1
clone_size: many
d_call: NA
cdr3_aa: CSVDTTGSGEQYF
cdr3_nt: TGCAGCGTTGATACGACAGGATCGGGGGAGCAGTACTTC

cdr3_length: 14
j_call: TRBJ2-3
v_call: TRBV6-5
clone_size: many
d_call: NA
cdr3_aa: CASSRTSPTDTQYF
cdr3_nt: TGTGCCAGCAGTCGCACTAGCCCCACAGATACGCAGTATTTT

cdr3_length: 15
j_call: TRBJ2-7
v_call: TRBV27
clone_size: many
d_call: TRBD1
cdr3_aa: CASSLSLGQGYEQYF
cdr3_nt: TGTGCCAGCAGTTTATCTCTGGGACAGGGATACGAGCAGTACTTC

cdr3_length: 16
j_call: TRBJ1-2
v_call: TRBV7-9
clone_size: many
d_call: TRBD1
cdr3_aa: CASSLASGTEERGYTF
cdr3_nt: TGTGCCAGCAGCTTAGCCTCCGGGACAGAGGAAAGGGGCTACACCTTC

cdr3_length: 15
j_call: TRBJ2-7
v_call: TRBV6-6
clone_size: many
d_call: NA
cdr3_aa: CASSYRTGTPYEQYF
cdr3_nt: TGTGCCAGCAGTTACCGTACCGGGACACCCTACGAGCAGTACTTC

cdr3_length: 14
j_call: TRBJ1-5
v_call: TRBV7-9
clone_size: many
d_call: NA
cdr3_aa: CASSLGPEQQPQHF
cdr3_nt: TGTGCCAGCAGCTTAGGGCCAGAGCAACAGCCCCAGCATTTT

cdr3_length: 15
j_call: TRBJ2-5
v_call: TRBV20-1
clone_size: many
d_call: TRBD2
cdr3_aa: CSARDRVAGEETQYF
cdr3_nt: TGCAGTGCTAGAGATAGGGTAGCGGGGGAAGAGACCCAGTACTTC

cdr3_length: 14
j_call: TRBJ2-1
v_call: TRBV30
clone_size: many
d_call: TRBD2
cdr3_aa: CAWSRLAAYNEQFF
cdr3_nt: TGTGCCTGGAGCCGACTAGCGGCCTACAATGAGCAGTTCTTC

cdr3_length: 14
j_call: TRBJ2-3
v_call: TRBV6-1
clone_size: many
d_call: NA
cdr3_aa: CASSGPGGPNTQYF
cdr3_nt: TGTGCCAGCAGTGGGCCGGGGGGCCCAAATACGCAGTATTTT

cdr3_length: 14
j_call: TRBJ1-1
v_call: TRBV6-5
clone_size: many
d_call: NA
cdr3_aa: CASSYSWENTEAFF
cdr3_nt: TGTGCCAGCAGTTACTCGTGGGAAAACACTGAAGCTTTCTTT

cdr3_length: 18
j_call: TRBJ1-2
v_call: TRBV7-9
clone_size: many
d_call: TRBD1
cdr3_aa: CASSLDPHVGGGGYGYTF
cdr3_nt: TGTGCCAGCAGCTTAGATCCCCACGTCGGAGGGGGCGGCTATGGCTACACCTTC

cdr3_length: 14
j_call: TRBJ2-5
v_call: TRBV7-3
clone_size: many
d_call: NA
cdr3_aa: CASSSGGTQETQYF
cdr3_nt: TGTGCCAGCAGCTCCGGGGGTACACAAGAGACCCAGTACTTC

cdr3_length: 15
j_call: TRBJ2-5
v_call: TRBV6-1
clone_size: many
d_call: TRBD2
cdr3_aa: CASSENAGGQETQYF
cdr3_nt: TGTGCCAGCAGTGAAAACGCGGGGGGACAAGAGACCCAGTACTTC

cdr3_length: 14
j_call: TRBJ1-2
v_call: TRBV19
clone_size: many
d_call: NA
cdr3_aa: CASSYLGSVYGYTF
cdr3_nt: TGTGCCAGTAGTTACCTGGGATCGGTCTATGGCTACACCTTC

cdr3_length: 20
j_call: TRBJ2-1
v_call: TRBV7-2
clone_size: NA
d_call: TRBD2
cdr3_aa: CASSLGWGTSGSRKVDEQFF
cdr3_nt: TGTGCCAGCAGCTTAGGGTGGGGGACTAGCGGGTCTCGAAAAGTGGATGAGCAGTTCTTC

cdr3_length: 14
j_call: TRBJ2-1
v_call: TRBV6-6
clone_size: NA
d_call: TRBD1
cdr3_aa: CASCTRQGDNEQFF
cdr3_nt: TGTGCCAGCTGCACCCGCCAGGGGGACAATGAGCAGTTCTTC

cdr3_length: 16
j_call: TRBJ2-2
v_call: TRBV4-1
clone_size: few
d_call: NA
cdr3_aa: CASSQDSRFSTGELFF
cdr3_nt: TGCGCCAGCAGCCAAGATTCCAGGTTTTCCACCGGGGAGCTGTTTTTT

cdr3_length: 16
j_call: TRBJ2-6
v_call: TRBV7-9
clone_size: many
d_call: TRBD1
cdr3_aa: CASSFQGASGANVLTF
cdr3_nt: TGTGCCAGCAGCTTTCAGGGGGCTTCCGGGGCCAACGTCCTGACTTTC

cdr3_length: 14
j_call: TRBJ2-1
v_call: TRBV9
clone_size: many
d_call: TRBD1
cdr3_aa: CASSEWTGLNEQFF
cdr3_nt: TGTGCCAGCAGCGAGTGGACAGGGCTGAATGAGCAGTTCTTC

cdr3_length: 18
j_call: TRBJ2-1
v_call: TRBV12-5
clone_size: many
d_call: TRBD2
cdr3_aa: CASGSPSGGASSYNEQFF
cdr3_nt: TGTGCTAGTGGTTCCCCCAGCGGGGGGGCCTCCTCCTACAATGAGCAGTTCTTC

cdr3_length: 13
j_call: TRBJ1-4
v_call: TRBV10-3
clone_size: few
d_call: TRBD1
cdr3_aa: CAISNRDSEKLFF
cdr3_nt: TGTGCCATCAGTAACCGGGACAGTGAAAAACTGTTTTTT

cdr3_length: 13
j_call: TRBJ2-4
v_call: TRBV29-1
clone_size: many
d_call: NA
cdr3_aa: CSVAEGAKNIQYF
cdr3_nt: TGCAGCGTTGCTGAGGGGGCCAAAAACATTCAGTACTTC

cdr3_length: 14
j_call: TRBJ2-7
v_call: TRBV12-3/TRBV12-4
clone_size: many
d_call: NA
cdr3_aa: CASSTRDTSYEQYF
cdr3_nt: TGTGCCAGCAGTACTAGGGACACCTCCTACGAGCAGTACTTC

cdr3_length: 16
j_call: TRBJ2-3
v_call: TRBV14
clone_size: many
d_call: TRBD1
cdr3_aa: CASSRPPGQGTDTQYF
cdr3_nt: TGTGCCAGCAGCCGCCCTCCGGGACAGGGCACAGATACGCAGTATTTT

cdr3_length: 15
j_call: TRBJ2-5
v_call: TRBV4-2
clone_size: many
d_call: TRBD2
cdr3_aa: CASSQAAGGPETQYF
cdr3_nt: TGTGCCAGCAGCCAAGCAGCGGGGGGGCCGGAGACCCAGTACTTC

cdr3_length: 16
j_call: TRBJ2-1
v_call: TRBV11-2
clone_size: medium-sized
d_call: NA
cdr3_aa: CASSSTGSSSYNEQFF
cdr3_nt: TGTGCCAGCAGCTCGACAGGCAGCAGCTCCTACAATGAGCAGTTCTTC

cdr3_length: 15
j_call: TRBJ1-3
v_call: TRBV6-5
clone_size: many
d_call: TRBD1
cdr3_aa: CASSYTGTAGNTIYF
cdr3_nt: TGTGCCAGCAGTTACACCGGGACAGCTGGAAACACCATATATTTT

cdr3_length: 20
j_call: TRBJ2-6
v_call: TRBV30
clone_size: many
d_call: TRBD2
cdr3_aa: CAWSSNEERGGRSGANVLTF
cdr3_nt: TGTGCCTGGAGCTCCAATGAGGAGCGGGGGGGCCGGTCTGGGGCCAACGTCCTGACTTTC

cdr3_length: 16
j_call: TRBJ1-3
v_call: TRBV6-6
clone_size: many
d_call: TRBD1
cdr3_aa: CASSLDRVPRLNTIYF
cdr3_nt: TGTGCCAGCAGCCTTGACAGGGTCCCAAGGTTAAACACCATATATTTT

cdr3_length: 14
j_call: TRBJ1-2
v_call: TRBV6-5
clone_size: many
d_call: NA
cdr3_aa: CASSAAGQGVGYTF
cdr3_nt: TGTGCCAGCAGTGCCGCCGGGCAGGGAGTCGGCTACACCTTC

cdr3_length: 16
j_call: TRBJ2-7
v_call: TRBV6-2/TRBV6-3
clone_size: NA
d_call: TRBD2
cdr3_aa: CASSYSRGGESYEQYF
cdr3_nt: TGTGCCAGCAGTTACTCACGGGGGGGCGAATCCTACGAGCAGTACTTC

cdr3_length: 14
j_call: TRBJ2-7
v_call: TRBV9
clone_size: many
d_call: TRBD1
cdr3_aa: CASSVQGDSYEQYF
cdr3_nt: TGTGCCAGCAGCGTCCAGGGGGACTCCTACGAGCAGTACTTC

cdr3_length: 17
j_call: TRBJ1-5
v_call: TRBV6-2/TRBV6-3
clone_size: NA
d_call: NA
cdr3_aa: CASSYPLGGDSNQPQHF
cdr3_nt: TGTGCCAGCAGTTACCCCCTGGGAGGGGATAGCAATCAGCCCCAGCATTTT

cdr3_length: 14
j_call: TRBJ2-2
v_call: TRBV5-4
clone_size: many
d_call: TRBD2
cdr3_aa: CASSLYGGTGELFF
cdr3_nt: TGTGCCAGCAGCTTGTACGGGGGGACCGGGGAGCTGTTTTTT

cdr3_length: 14
j_call: TRBJ2-3
v_call: TRBV14
clone_size: NA
d_call: NA
cdr3_aa: CVSSRFDGADTQYF
cdr3_nt: TGTGTCAGCAGCCGCTTTGACGGAGCAGATACGCAGTATTTT

cdr3_length: 14
j_call: TRBJ1-1
v_call: TRBV5-1
clone_size: NA
d_call: NA
cdr3_aa: CASSLGPGDTEAFF
cdr3_nt: TGCGCCAGCAGCTTGGGTCCAGGGGACACTGAAGCTTTCTTT

cdr3_length: 13
j_call: TRBJ1-1
v_call: TRBV27
clone_size: many
d_call: NA
cdr3_aa: CASSPDGNTEAFF
cdr3_nt: TGTGCCAGCAGTCCTGATGGGAACACTGAAGCTTTCTTT

cdr3_length: 15
j_call: TRBJ1-3
v_call: TRBV9
clone_size: few
d_call: NA
cdr3_aa: CASSPEAGSGNTIYF
cdr3_nt: TGTGCCAGCAGCCCCGAGGCCGGATCTGGAAACACCATATATTTT

cdr3_length: 14
j_call: TRBJ1-4
v_call: TRBV7-9
clone_size: NA
d_call: TRBD1
cdr3_aa: CASSPGQGNEKLFF
cdr3_nt: TGTGCCAGCAGCCCCGGACAGGGCAATGAAAAACTGTTTTTT

cdr3_length: 15
j_call: TRBJ1-5
v_call: TRBV12-3/TRBV12-4
clone_size: NA
d_call: TRBD1
cdr3_aa: CASSVTGARNQPQHF
cdr3_nt: TGTGCCAGCAGTGTGACAGGGGCCCGCAATCAGCCCCAGCATTTT

cdr3_length: 13
j_call: TRBJ1-5
v_call: TRBV6-5
clone_size: many
d_call: NA
cdr3_aa: CASSLDLNQPQHF
cdr3_nt: TGTGCCAGCAGTCTGGACCTTAATCAGCCCCAGCATTTT

cdr3_length: 14
j_call: TRBJ2-5
v_call: TRBV5-1
clone_size: many
d_call: NA
cdr3_aa: CASSDGGPQETQYF
cdr3_nt: TGCGCCAGCAGCGACGGAGGGCCTCAAGAGACCCAGTACTTC

cdr3_length: 14
j_call: TRBJ1-2
v_call: TRBV7-9
clone_size: many
d_call: NA
cdr3_aa: CASSATRGGFGYTF
cdr3_nt: TGTGCCAGCAGCGCCACCCGAGGGGGTTTCGGCTACACCTTC

cdr3_length: 13
j_call: TRBJ2-1
v_call: TRBV6-2/TRBV6-3
clone_size: many
d_call: TRBD1
cdr3_aa: CASSYSGQDRGFF
cdr3_nt: TGTGCCAGCAGTTACTCGGGACAGGATAGAGGATTCTTC

cdr3_length: 15
j_call: TRBJ2-3
v_call: TRBV3-1
clone_size: NA
d_call: NA
cdr3_aa: CASSQDSASGDTQYF
cdr3_nt: TGTGCCAGCAGCCAAGATTCTGCCTCCGGGGATACGCAGTATTTT

cdr3_length: 13
j_call: TRBJ2-5
v_call: TRBV2
clone_size: few
d_call: NA
cdr3_aa: CASTWGGFETQYF
cdr3_nt: TGTGCCAGCACCTGGGGAGGCTTCGAGACCCAGTACTTC

cdr3_length: 14
j_call: TRBJ1-2
v_call: TRBV5-1
clone_size: NA
d_call: NA
cdr3_aa: CASSSGWGNYGYTF
cdr3_nt: TGCGCCAGCAGCTCCGGATGGGGTAACTATGGCTACACCTTC